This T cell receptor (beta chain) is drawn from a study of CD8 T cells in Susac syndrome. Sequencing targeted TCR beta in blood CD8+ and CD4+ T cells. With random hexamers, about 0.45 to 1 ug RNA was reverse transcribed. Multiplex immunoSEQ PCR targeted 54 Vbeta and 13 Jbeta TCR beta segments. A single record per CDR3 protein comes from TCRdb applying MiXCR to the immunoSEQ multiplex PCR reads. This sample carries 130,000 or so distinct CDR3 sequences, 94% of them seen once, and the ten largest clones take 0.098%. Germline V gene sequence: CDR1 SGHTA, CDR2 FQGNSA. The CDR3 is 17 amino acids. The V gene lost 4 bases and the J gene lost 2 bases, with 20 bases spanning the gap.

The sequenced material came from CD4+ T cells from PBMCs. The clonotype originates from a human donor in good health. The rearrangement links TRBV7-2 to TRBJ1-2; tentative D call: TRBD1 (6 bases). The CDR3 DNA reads TGTGCCAGCAGCTCAACCAGGGGCGGCGGCGGAAACTATGGCTACACCTTC. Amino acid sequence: CASSSTRGGGGNYGYTF.